These 27 T cell receptor beta chains share one sample of origin, sequenced in a study of cytomegalovirus exposure and HLA in healthy donors. The PCR contained 60 Vbeta and 13 Jbeta primers. Profiling relied on immunoSEQ multiplex PCR, and the TCRdb table lists in-frame clones only, not all of them. The profile shows fewer than 200,000 clones, 82% of them singletons. Input material: PBMCs. All receptors derive from a male donor in good health and CMV-seronegative.

V is TRBV29-1 and J is TRBJ2-5; D perhaps matches TRBD2 (7 bases). The V and J ends lost 7 bases and 5 bases respectively, with 14 bases between them. Germline assignment: CDR1 SQVTM and CDR2 ANQGSEA. The CDR3 has 12 amino acids. Here the CDR3 reads CSATGGEETQYF. In DNA form, the CDR3 reads TGCAGCGCAACGGGGGGCGAGGAGACCCAGTACTTC.

The chain joins TRBV19 to TRBJ1-1; no firm D call. Per germline, CDR1 LNHDA and CDR2 SQIVND (reference sequence). This CDR3 contains 13 residues. V was shortened by 3 bases and J by 2 bases, with 7 bases between the two germline ends. CDR3 DNA sequence: TGTGCCAGTAGTATCGGAGTAAACACTGAAGCTTTCTTT. Amino acid sequence: CASSIGVNTEAFF.

The rearrangement links TRBV18 to TRBJ2-5; D is unclear. The J call is uncertain, as TRBJ2-7 better fits the DNA end. CDR3 size: 13 residues. Looked up from germline, CDR1 is KGHSH and CDR2 is LQKENI. This CDR3 is CASSPRASDEQYF. The CDR3 DNA sequence: TGTGCCAGCTCACCACGGGCCTCAGACGAGCAGTACTTC.

J is TRBJ2-1 and V is TRBV5-1; 9 bases map to TRBD2. From germline, CDR1 is SGHRS and CDR2 YFSETQ. CDR3 size: 14 residues. V dropped 7 bases and J dropped 6; count of bases not matched to a gene: 8. The CDR3 bases are TGCGCCAGCCGCGGACTAGCGAGGGGCAATGAGCAGTTCTTC. This sequence encodes CASRGLARGNEQFF.

V and J are TRBV10-3 and TRBJ1-5; maybe TRBD1 (5 bases). In germline, CDR1 is ENHRY, CDR2 SYGVKD. This CDR3 comprises 13 residues. Between the trimmed V and J ends, which lost 10 bases and 2 bases, there was a span of 12 bases. This CDR3 is CASGTLGNQPQHF. The CDR3 region has the DNA TGTGCCAGCGGGACTTTGGGCAATCAGCCCCAGCATTTT.

This clone has only a few counts. The rearrangement uses TRBV9 and TRBJ2-1; 16 bases are a match to TRBD2. Germline assignment: CDR1 SGDLS and CDR2 YYNGEE. The J segment lost 9 bases and the V segment lost 3 bases, leaving 9 bases of the junction unmatched. This CDR3 is 17 amino acids long. CDR3 protein: CASSATGLAGGLGEQFF. The CDR3, as DNA: TGTGCCAGCAGCGCTACGGGACTAGCGGGGGGGTTGGGTGAGCAGTTCTTC.

The genes are TRBV5-4 and TRBJ2-1, with D unclear. The V end lost 1 base, the J end lost 6 bases, and 14 bases lay between the germline ends. Germline CDR1 is SGHNT and CDR2 is YYREEE (reference sequence). The CDR3 spans 15 residues. The CDR3 region is CASSLKSASGNEQFF. The CDR3 coding sequence is TGTGCCAGCAGCTTGAAAAGTGCTTCGGGCAATGAGCAGTTCTTC.

As to this clone: Other nucleotide sequences in the sample specify the same CDR3. The chain links TRBV5-4 to TRBJ2-1; 8 bases map to TRBD1. The CDR3 sequence is 13 residues long. V gave up 6 bases and J gave up 2 bases; unmatched junction bases: 1. Per the germline V gene, CDR1 is SGHNT and CDR2 is YYREEE (reference sequence). The DNA of the CDR3 is TGTGCCAGCACGGGACAGGCCTACAATGAGCAGTTCTTC. Its protein is CASTGQAYNEQFF. The variable domain in full, completed from reference TRBV5-4 and TRBJ2-1, reads ETGVTQSPTHLIKTRGQQVTLRCSSQSGHNTVSWYQQALGQGPQFIFQYYREEENGRGNFPPRFSGLQFPNYSSELNVNALELDDSALYLCASTGQAYNEQFFGPGTRLTVL.

V usage is TRBV29-1 and J usage is TRBJ2-6; D remains unclear. The CDR3 totals 15 residues. The V gene lost 4 bases and the J gene lost 1 base, with 11 bases spanning the gap. CDR1 is SQVTM, CDR2 ANQGSEA, per germline. CDR3 amino acids: CSVGRRLSGANVLTF. In DNA form, the CDR3 reads TGCAGCGTTGGGCGCAGGCTATCTGGGGCCAACGTCCTGACTTTC.

This clone was counted once. The V and J genes are TRBV7-2 and TRBJ1-2; 8 bases agree with TRBD1. J gave up 13 bases and V 5 bases, and 6 bases lay outside the gene matches. The CDR3 extends over 11 amino acids. Looked up from germline, CDR1 is SGHTA and CDR2 is FQGNSA. The CDR3 loop reads CASSPDRAVTF. In nucleotides, the CDR3 is TGTGCCAGCAGCCCGGACAGGGCCGTCACCTTC.

The chain links TRBV5-1 to TRBJ2-2; 9 bases are shared with TRBD2. Germline-derived CDR1 and CDR2 are SGHRS and YFSETQ. CDR3 length: 16 amino acids. V shed 4 bases and J 7 bases; nucleotides not matched to a gene: 11. The chain's CDR3 is CASSSSVAGASGELFF. The CDR3, as DNA: TGCGCCAGCAGCAGCAGTGTAGCGGGAGCTAGCGGGGAGCTGTTTTTT.

The J gene is TRBJ2-5, the V gene TRBV6-4; a weak D match, TRBD2 (7 bases). V shed 3 bases and J shed 1 base, with 9 bases lying between them. This CDR3 region has 14 residues. Germline V gives CDR1 MRHNA, CDR2 SNTAGT. The CDR3 coding sequence is TGTGCCAGCAGTGAAAGGGGGGGCCAAGAGACCCAGTACTTC. This encodes CASSERGGQETQYF.

V usage is TRBV7-6 and J usage is TRBJ2-1; 8 bases fit TRBD2. Germline loops: CDR1 SGHVS, CDR2 FNYEAQ. The CDR3 sequence is 13 residues long. The V gene end was trimmed by 4 bases and the J gene end by 9 bases; junction bases not matched to a gene: 5. The CDR3 coding sequence is TGTGCCAGCAGCTCCCAAAGCGGGGGTGAGCAGTTCTTC. This translates into CASSSQSGGEQFF.

The chain has TRBV11-2 and TRBJ2-1, with TRBD1 identical over 9 bases. CDR1 and CDR2 (germline): SGHAT, FQNNGV. J lost 10 bases, V lost 0 bases, and 7 bases had no gene match. This CDR3 spans 15 amino acids. CDR3 sequence reads: CASSLDRGTGNEQFF. DNA of the CDR3: TGTGCCAGCAGCTTAGACCGAGGGACAGGGAACGAGCAGTTCTTC.

V usage is TRBV10-3 and J usage is TRBJ2-5; 15 nucleotides match TRBD2. CDR3 length equals 17 residues. With 3 bases clipped from V and 5 bases from J, the junction kept 7 bases outside the gene matches. CDR1 and CDR2 from the germline V gene are ENHRY and SYGVKD. The CDR3 bases are TGTGCCATCAGTGACCACAGGACTAGCGGGAGGGGGGAGACCCAGTACTTC. The encoded protein is CAISDHRTSGRGETQYF.

This chain joins TRBV9 and TRBJ2-3; D gene unclear. Germline V gene lookup returns CDR1 SGDLS and CDR2 YYNGEE. The CDR3 length is 12 residues. Trimming left V 3 bases short and J 5 bases short, with 7 bases between. Here the CDR3 reads CASSGSQDTQYF. In DNA form, the CDR3 reads TGTGCCAGCAGCGGTAGTCAAGATACGCAGTATTTT. The entire variable domain, with the rest obtained from reference TRBV9 and TRBJ2-3, is as follows: DSGVTQTPKHLITATGQRVTLRCSPRSGDLSVYWYQQSLDQGLQFLIQYYNGEERAKGNILERFSAQQFPDLHSELNLSSLELGDSALYFCASSGSQDTQYFGPGTRLTVL.

This chain links TRBV5-8 with TRBJ1-2; no definite D call. The CDR3 is 13 residues long. Trimming took 3 bases from V and 8 from J, leaving 14 bases between them. The germline CDR1 and CDR2 sequences are SGHTS and YDEGEE. CDR3 loop: CASSSDTGLGYTF. The CDR3 DNA follows: TGTGCCAGCAGCTCCGACACTGGACTCGGCTACACCTTC.

V is TRBV6-1 and J is TRBJ2-7; 7 bases are a match to TRBD2. Unmatched junction bases numbered 13, after V lost 3 bases and J lost 2 bases. The CDR3 is made up of 17 amino acids. Germline assignment: CDR1 MNHNS and CDR2 SASEGT. The CDR3 is CASSDRGISGPTYEQYF. The CDR3 nucleotides are TGTGCCAGCAGTGACCGCGGGATTAGCGGGCCGACCTACGAGCAGTACTTC.

The CDR3 region has the DNA TGTGCCAGCTCACCAGGGGAGGCTGGGGATGAGCAGTTCTTC. This encodes CASSPGEAGDEQFF. This chain links TRBV18 with TRBJ2-1; D possibly corresponds to TRBD2 (6 bases). CDR1 and CDR2 from the germline V gene are KGHSH and LQKENI. The germline V and J ends were trimmed by 2 bases and 8 bases, with 13 bases remaining between them. CDR3 size: 14 residues.

About this clone: One junction end does not reproduce the germline sequence, and a read error may be involved. The rearrangement links TRBV7-3 to TRBJ1-1, with D unclear. The CDR3 has 15 residues. Germline V gives CDR1 SGHTA, CDR2 FQGTGA. DNA for the CDR3: TGTGCCGGCAGCTTAACGGGCATCCGGAACACTGAAGCTTTCTTT. Translation gives CAGSLTGIRNTEAFF.

This rearrangement joins TRBV5-1 to TRBJ2-1; 7 bases are shared with TRBD2. V shed 7 bases, J shed 1 base, and the junction held 5 bases outside the gene matches. This CDR3 is 14 amino acids long. In germline, CDR1 is SGHRS, CDR2 YFSETQ. DNA for the CDR3: TGCGCCAGCCACGAAGCGGGGTCCTACAATGAGCAGTTCTTC. It encodes CASHEAGSYNEQFF.

The CDR3 loop reads CASSPTGQEGYTF. Here the CDR3 DNA reads TGTGCCAGCTCACCGACAGGGCAGGAAGGCTACACCTTC. The chain couples TRBV18 to TRBJ1-2; 7 bases agree with TRBD1. The CDR3 runs 13 residues. Looked up from germline, CDR1 is KGHSH and CDR2 is LQKENI. V lost 3 bases, J lost 8 bases, and 6 bases stayed unmatched.

V and J are TRBV7-6 and TRBJ1-3, with D possibly TRBD1 on 6 matching bases. With 5 bases removed from V and 0 bases from J, the gap between germline ends came to 17 bases. Looked up from germline, CDR1 is SGHVS and CDR2 is FNYEAQ. The CDR3 is 17 residues long. DNA of the CDR3: TGTGCCAGCAGCCGAGCCGGACAGCCCGCCTCTGGAAACACCATATATTTT. Amino acids: CASSRAGQPASGNTIYF.

The chain couples TRBV19 to TRBJ1-6; 9 nucleotides align to TRBD1. The length of the CDR3 is 17 residues. Germline CDR1 and CDR2: LNHDA and SQIVND (reference sequence). The V segment lost 9 bases and the J segment 5 bases; nucleotides outside the gene matches: 14. In DNA form, the CDR3 reads TGTGCCAGGACTACGCGGGACAGGGAGTCAAATAATTCACCCCTCCACTTT. Translated, it gives CARTTRDRESNNSPLHF.

The V gene is TRBV2, the J gene TRBJ2-7, with D maybe TRBD2 (6 bases). The CDR3 extends over 16 amino acids. V lost 6 bases and J lost 0, with 18 bases in between. Germline V gene sequence: CDR1 SNHLY, CDR2 FYNNEI. The CDR3 reads CASSGEALGNSYEQYF. CDR3 DNA: TGTGCCAGCAGCGGGGAGGCCCTGGGGAACTCCTACGAGCAGTACTTC.

The rearrangement links TRBV9 to TRBJ2-1, with a weak D call TRBD2 (5 bases). This CDR3 comprises 14 residues. V was shortened by 2 bases and J by 8 bases, with 14 bases between the two germline ends. In germline, CDR1 is SGDLS, CDR2 YYNGEE. CDR3 sequence: CASSVGYEGYEQFF. In nucleotides, the CDR3 is TGTGCCAGCAGCGTTGGTTATGAGGGCTATGAGCAGTTCTTC.

The chain joins TRBV5-1 to TRBJ2-5, with D unresolved. CDR3 length: 16 amino acids. Trimming shortened V by 3 bases and J by 7 bases, and 22 bases separated the two germline ends. Germline-derived CDR1 and CDR2 are SGHRS and YFSETQ. CDR3 amino acids: CASSSLPPGTSGTQYF. The CDR3 DNA sequence: TGCGCCAGCAGCTCGCTACCTCCCGGTACGTCAGGGACCCAGTACTTC.